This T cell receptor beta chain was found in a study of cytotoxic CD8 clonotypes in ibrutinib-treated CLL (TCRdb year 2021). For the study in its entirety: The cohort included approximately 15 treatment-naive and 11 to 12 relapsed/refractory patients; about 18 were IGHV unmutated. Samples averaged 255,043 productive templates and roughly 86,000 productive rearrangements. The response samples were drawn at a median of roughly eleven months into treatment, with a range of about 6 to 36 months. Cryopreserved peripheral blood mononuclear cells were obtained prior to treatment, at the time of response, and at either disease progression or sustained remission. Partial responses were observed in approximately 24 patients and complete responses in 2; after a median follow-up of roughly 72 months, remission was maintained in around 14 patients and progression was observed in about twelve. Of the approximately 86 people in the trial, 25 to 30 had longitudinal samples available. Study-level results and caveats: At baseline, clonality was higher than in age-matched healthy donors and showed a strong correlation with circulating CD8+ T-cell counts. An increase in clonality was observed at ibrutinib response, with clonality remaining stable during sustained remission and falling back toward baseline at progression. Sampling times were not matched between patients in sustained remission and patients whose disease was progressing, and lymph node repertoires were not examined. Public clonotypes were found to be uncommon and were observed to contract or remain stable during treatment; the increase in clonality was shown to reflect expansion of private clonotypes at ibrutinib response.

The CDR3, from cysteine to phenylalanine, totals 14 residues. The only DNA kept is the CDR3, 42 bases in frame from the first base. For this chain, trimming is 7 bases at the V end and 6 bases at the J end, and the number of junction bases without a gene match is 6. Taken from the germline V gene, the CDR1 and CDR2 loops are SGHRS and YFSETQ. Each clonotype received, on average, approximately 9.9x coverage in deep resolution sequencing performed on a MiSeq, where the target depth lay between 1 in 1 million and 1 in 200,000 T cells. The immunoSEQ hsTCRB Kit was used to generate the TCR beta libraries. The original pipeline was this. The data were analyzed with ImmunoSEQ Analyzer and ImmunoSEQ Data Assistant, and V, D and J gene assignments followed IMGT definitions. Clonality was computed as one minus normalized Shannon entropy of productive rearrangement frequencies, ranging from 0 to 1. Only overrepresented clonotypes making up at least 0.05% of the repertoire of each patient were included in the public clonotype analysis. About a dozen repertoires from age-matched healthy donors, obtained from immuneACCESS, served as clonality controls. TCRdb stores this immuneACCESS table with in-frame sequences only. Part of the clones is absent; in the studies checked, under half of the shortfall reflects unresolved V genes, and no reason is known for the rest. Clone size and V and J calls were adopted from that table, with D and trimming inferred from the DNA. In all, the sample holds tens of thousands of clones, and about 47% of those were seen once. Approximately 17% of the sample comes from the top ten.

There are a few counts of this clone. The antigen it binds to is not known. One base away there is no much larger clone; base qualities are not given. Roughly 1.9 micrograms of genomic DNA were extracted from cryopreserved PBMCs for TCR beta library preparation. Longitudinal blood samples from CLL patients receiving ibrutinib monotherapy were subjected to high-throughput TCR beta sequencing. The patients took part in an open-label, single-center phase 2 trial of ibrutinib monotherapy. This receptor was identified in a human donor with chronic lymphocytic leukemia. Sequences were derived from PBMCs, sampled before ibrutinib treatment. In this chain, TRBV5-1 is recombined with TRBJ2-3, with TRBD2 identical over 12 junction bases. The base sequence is TGCGCCAGCCGGACTAGCGGGGTCTGGGATACGCAGTATTTT. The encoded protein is CASRTSGVWDTQYF.